Here is one T cell receptor (beta chain) with its context. Its antigen is unidentified. With 4 bases removed from V and 0 bases from J, the gap between germline ends came to 7 bases. CDR1 and CDR2 (germline): GTSNPN, SVGIG (reference sequence). The CDR3 consists of 13 residues. The PCR used 60 V beta and 13 J beta primers. The method was immunoSEQ multiplex PCR; TCRdb's version includes in-frame clones alone and lacks a portion of them. The sample holds 85,000 to 100,000 clones, about 85% seen once. The time point: after dendritic cell vaccination, including at tumor progression/relapse. These data belong to a study of glioma-infiltrating T cells after dendritic cell vaccination. Background on the study: Three intradermal dendritic cell vaccine injections were given every two weeks. Points from the study as a whole: Few patients contributed both blood and tumor specimens.

The starting material was blood, obtained after dendritic cell vaccination. This TCR derives from a human donor with glioblastoma. The chain is built from TRBV30 and TRBJ1-3, with D unresolved. CDR3 nucleotides: TGTGCCTGGAACAGAGTCTCTGGAAACACCATATATTTT. It specifies CAWNRVSGNTIYF. Looking up the rest from reference TRBV30 and TRBJ1-3 gives the full variable domain: SQTIHQWPATLVQPVGSPLSLECTVEGTSNPNLYWYRQAAGRGLQLLFYSVGIGQISSEVPQNLSASRPQDRQFILSSKKLLLSDSGFYLCAWNRVSGNTIYFGEGSWLTVV.